This TCR beta chain was sequenced during a study of shared clonotypes between healthy human individuals. The assay was immunoSEQ multiplex PCR, and TCRdb's table has in-frame clones only and misses some. The repertoire holds about 1.5 million clones, 95% to 99% seen once, with around 0.45% in the top ten. Regarding this clone: The target antigen is unknown.

This CDR3 is 12 amino acids long. Trimming took off 0 bases at V and 7 bases at J, with 4 bases between the two ends. Germline assignment: CDR1 KGHSH and CDR2 LQKENI. Regarding the study as a whole: Sharing of clonotypes among donors was expected to vary with sequencing depth.

This receptor was identified in a man younger than 40 in good health. Sequencing was performed on naive CD4+ T cells sorted from blood. Subset defined: CD45RA+ positively selected. The genes are TRBV18 and TRBJ2-1; D remains ambiguous. The CDR3 here is CASSPPRNEQFF. The CDR3 DNA follows: TGTGCCAGCTCACCACCGAGGAATGAGCAGTTCTTC.